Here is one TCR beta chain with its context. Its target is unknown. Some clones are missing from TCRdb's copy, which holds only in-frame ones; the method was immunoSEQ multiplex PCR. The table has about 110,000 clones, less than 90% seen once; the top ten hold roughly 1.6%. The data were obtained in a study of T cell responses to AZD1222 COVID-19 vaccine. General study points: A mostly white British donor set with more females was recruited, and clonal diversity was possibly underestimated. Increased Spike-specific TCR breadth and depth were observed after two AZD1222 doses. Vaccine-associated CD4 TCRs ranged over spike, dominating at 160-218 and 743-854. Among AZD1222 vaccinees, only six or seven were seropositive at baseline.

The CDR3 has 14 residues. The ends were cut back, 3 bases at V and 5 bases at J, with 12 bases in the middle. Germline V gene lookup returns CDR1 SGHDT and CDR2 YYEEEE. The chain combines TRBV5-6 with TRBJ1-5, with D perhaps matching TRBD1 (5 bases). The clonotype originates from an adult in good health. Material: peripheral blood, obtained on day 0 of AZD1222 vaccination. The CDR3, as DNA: TGTGCCAGCAGCTCCGCCCCGACAGATCAGCCCCAGCATTTT. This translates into CASSSAPTDQPQHF. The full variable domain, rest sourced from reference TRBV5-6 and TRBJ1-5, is DAGVTQSPTHLIKTRGQQVTLRCSPKSGHDTVSWYQQALGQGPQFIFQYYEEEERQRGNFPDRFSGHQFPNYSSELNVNALLLGDSALYLCASSSAPTDQPQHFGDGTRLSIL.